This T cell receptor (beta chain) was retrieved from a study of blood T cell repertoires in COVID-19. The wider study: Donors in the United States, Italy and Spain gave samples during acute or convalescent COVID-19. The analysed material was cDNA or gDNA that came from T cells, B-cell-depleted T cells, or PBMCs.

Trimming left V 3 bases short and J 1 base short, with 7 bases between. CDR1 is SGHNT and CDR2 is YENEEA in the germline V gene. This CDR3 spans 15 amino acids. In the source study's methods: Estimation of nucleated cell counts was performed using reference gene primer amplification. Profiled with immunoSEQ multiplex PCR; TCRdb holds only in-frame clones, not every one. The DNA was the basis for D and trimming; V, J and clone size are from that table. The table lists 110,000 or so clones, around three quarters of them singletons. Sequenced sample: peripheral blood. This TCR was recovered from a human donor in a cohort sampled during active or convalescent COVID-19. The V call is TRBV11-3, the J call TRBJ2-6, with D maybe TRBD2 (6 bases). The CDR3 here is CASSFGGSGANVLTF. The CDR3 DNA sequence: TGTGCCAGCAGCTTCGGGGGATCTGGGGCCAACGTCCTGACTTTC.